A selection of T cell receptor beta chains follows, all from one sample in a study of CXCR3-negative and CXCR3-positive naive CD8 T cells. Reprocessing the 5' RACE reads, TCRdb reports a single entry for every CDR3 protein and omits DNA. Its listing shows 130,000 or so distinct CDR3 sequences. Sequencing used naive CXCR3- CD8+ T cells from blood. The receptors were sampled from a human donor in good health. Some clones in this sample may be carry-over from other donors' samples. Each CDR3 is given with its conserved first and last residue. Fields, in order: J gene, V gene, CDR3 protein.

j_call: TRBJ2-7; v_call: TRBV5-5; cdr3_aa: CASSPTSGYQGTYEQYF
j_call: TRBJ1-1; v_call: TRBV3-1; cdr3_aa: CASSPPGPLIEFNTEAFF
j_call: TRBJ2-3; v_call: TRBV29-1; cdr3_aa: CSVALQGTTDTQYF
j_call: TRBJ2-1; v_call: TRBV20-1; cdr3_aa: CSATQNSDNEQFF
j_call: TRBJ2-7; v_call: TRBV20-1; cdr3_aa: CSAREVAGGREQYF
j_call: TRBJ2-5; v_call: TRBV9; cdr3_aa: CASSATGTSGGAQETQYF
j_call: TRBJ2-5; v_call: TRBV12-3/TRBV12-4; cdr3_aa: CASSPRVETQYF
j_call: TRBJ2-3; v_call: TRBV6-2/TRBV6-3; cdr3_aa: CASRPEDWDTDTQYF
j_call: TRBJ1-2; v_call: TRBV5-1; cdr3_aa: CASSPNGGNNYGYTF
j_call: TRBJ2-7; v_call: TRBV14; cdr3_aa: CASSHSTGGYEQYF
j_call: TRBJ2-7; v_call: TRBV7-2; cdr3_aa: CASSPIGGGPWEQYF
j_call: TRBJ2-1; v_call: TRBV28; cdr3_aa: CASSPSGFLSSYNEQFF
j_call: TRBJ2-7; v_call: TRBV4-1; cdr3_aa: CASSQLEQGTYEQYF
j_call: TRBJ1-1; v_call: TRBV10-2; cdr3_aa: CASSGRGNTEAFF
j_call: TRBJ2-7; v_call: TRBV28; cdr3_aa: CASTARQGFHEQYF